This TCR beta chain was identified in a study of CD8 T cells in ankylosing spondylitis (dated 2017 in TCRdb). Describing the broader study: The study set out to find disease-linked TCR variants by profiling T cell receptor beta repertoires in ankylosing spondylitis patients and healthy donors. The whole study cohort included 85 to 120 healthy donors and around 24 ankylosing spondylitis patients. Peripheral blood was sampled, and synovial fluid was also collected from ankylosing spondylitis patients. Results the study describes overall, beyond this receptor: Blood from ankylosing spondylitis patients appeared to be characterized by a TCR beta motif composed of eight or nine highly homologous amino acid variants. A CD8+ phenotype was shown by the disease-linked clones, which were found at relatively low frequencies in peripheral blood. The disease-linked clones were reported to be significantly enriched in matched synovial fluid samples from ankylosing spondylitis patients. Some TCR beta motif variants had previously been reported in synovial fluid and blood of reactive arthritis patients, which suggested common disease-initiation mechanisms.

Data came from an Illumina HiSeq 2500. TCR beta libraries were prepared by quantitative 5'-RACE with molecular barcodes. On the authors' methods: A new computational method based on a probabilistic model of VDJ rearrangement was used to identify disease-linked TCR variants. The public reads were reanalyzed by TCRdb: fastp trimming at Q25, MiXCR alignment, in-frame beta chains only. Every distinct CDR3 protein forms one entry, paired with its most common genes and DNA. TCRdb, rather than the study authors, made the V and J calls. The sample table lists approximately 300,000 distinct CDR3 sequences, less than 25% of them with a count of one. Under 4% of the sample comes from the top ten. Remarks on this clonotype: Its antigen target is currently unknown. The sample holds no much larger clone one base away, and base qualities are not on file.

Relative to germline, V is 0 bases shorter and J is 5 bases shorter, with 7 bases between their ends. Based on the germline V gene, the CDR1 and CDR2 sequences are MNHEY and SVGEGT. The CDR3 starts with the cysteine, ends with the phenylalanine, and has 14 residues. Only the CDR3 region is kept as DNA, spanning 42 bases read in frame from base 1. The sequence derives from a female donor with ankylosing spondylitis or in good health (not recorded which). The sample consisted of blood, either unsorted or a sorted T cell fraction (not recorded which). The rearranged segments are TRBV6-2 or TRBV6-3 and TRBJ2-2, and TRBD2 may be the D gene, going by 6 matching bases. At the DNA level, the sequence is TGTGCCAGCAGTTACTCGGGAGGAACCGGGGAGCTGTTTTTT. It codes for CASSYSGGTGELFF.